The 28 T cell receptor beta chains below come from one sample, sequenced in a study of Ad26.COV2.S vaccination and SARS-CoV-2 variants. Measured with immunoSEQ multiplex PCR; TCRdb has only the in-frame clones, and not every one. Among around 240,000 clones listed, over 75% were seen once. Treatment specified: roughly 19 received Ad26.COV2.S at low or high dose, single or two shots; about 5 received placebo; per-sample allocation not given. Collection of samples fell on day 63 after the first vaccine or placebo injection. The sample in question was peripheral blood, obtained in a trial of Ad26.COV2.S vaccine versus placebo. These receptors were taken from a person aged 18-65 years who received the Ad26.COV2.S COVID-19 vaccine or a placebo.

V is TRBV7-8 and J is TRBJ1-2; D remains unclear. Germline lookup yields CDR1 SGHVS and CDR2 FQNEAQ. The CDR3 totals 11 residues. Between the trimmed V and J ends, which lost 5 bases and 8 bases, there was a span of 9 bases. The CDR3 nucleotides read TGTGCCAGCAGCGCCGTCGGGGGCTACACCTTC. Its protein product is CASSAVGGYTF.

The gene calls are TRBV3-1 (or the pseudogene TRBV3-2) and TRBJ2-3, with 7 positions matching TRBD2. Germline CDR1 LGHDT, CDR2 YNNKEL (reference sequence). CDR3 length: 15 amino acids. The V and J ends lost 4 bases and 2 bases, in that order; junction bases with no gene match: 6. In nucleotides, the CDR3 is TGTGCCAGCAGCCGAGCGGGAACCTTCACAGATACGCAGTATTTT. Translation: CASSRAGTFTDTQYF.

This clone was picked up one time. The chain joins TRBV7-2 to TRBJ2-7, with 11 bases matching TRBD2. The germline CDR1 and CDR2 sequences are SGHTA and FQGNSA. The CDR3 extends over 15 amino acids. Trimming took 0 bases from V and 2 from J; bases not matched to a gene: 0. The CDR3 DNA reads TGTGCCAGCAGCTTAGCGGGACTAGCGGCCTACGAGCAGTACTTC. Protein sequence: CASSLAGLAAYEQYF.

This chain connects TRBV7-2 to TRBJ1-5; 9 nucleotides match TRBD1. CDR1 SGHTA and CDR2 FQGNSA come from the germline V gene. The CDR3 spans 15 residues. J was trimmed by 3 bases and V by 5 bases; bases with no gene match: 5. The CDR3: CASSPGQGNNQPQHF. CDR3 sequence (DNA): TGTGCCAGCAGCCCCGGACAGGGGAACAATCAGCCCCAGCATTTT.

V gene TRBV28 combines with J gene TRBJ1-2; D perhaps matches TRBD1 (5 bases). This CDR3 has 14 residues. The V and J ends lost 6 bases and 7 bases respectively, with 18 bases between them. From germline, CDR1 is MDHEN and CDR2 SYDVKM. CDR3: CASSRFLTQGGYTF. As DNA, the CDR3 is TGTGCCAGCAGCCGATTTTTAACCCAGGGTGGCTACACCTTC.

This rearrangement joins TRBV2 to TRBJ1-2; D remains ambiguous. Germline V lookup: CDR1 SNHLY, CDR2 FYNNEI. Trimming removed 7 bases at V and 1 base at J, with 7 bases between. The CDR3 length is 12 residues. CDR3 DNA: TGTGCCAGCACTAACAGTAACTATGGCTACACCTTC. Its protein is CASTNSNYGYTF.

In this sample, this clone turned up a few times. The chain uses TRBV7-2 and TRBJ1-6; perhaps TRBD1 as D (6 bases). The CDR3 has 16 residues. V shed 5 bases and J shed 10 bases, with 21 bases lying between them. In germline, CDR1 is SGHTA, CDR2 FQGNSA. As DNA, the CDR3 is TGTGCCAGCAGCCCCTTCGGCAGGGGAGTAGGGTCACCCCTCCACTTT. Its translation is CASSPFGRGVGSPLHF.

V is TRBV10-2 and J is TRBJ1-1; D unresolved. This CDR3 is built from 10 residues. Trimming removed 10 bases at V and 4 bases at J, with 7 bases between. Germline V gene data show CDR1 as WSHSY and CDR2 as SAAADI. For the CDR3, the DNA is TGCGCCACCTTTTCCACTGAAGCTTTCTTT. This encodes CATFSTEAFF.

With regard to this clone: The junction and the germline gene differ at one end; a read error may be behind it. The chain couples TRBV2 to TRBJ2-4, with 10 positions matching TRBD1. Germline V gives CDR1 SNHLY, CDR2 FYNNEI. There are 11 residues in the CDR3. The CDR3 bases are TGTGCCAGCCGAGAACCCGGGACAGGGGACTTC. It specifies CASREPGTGDF.

V is TRBV7-3 and J is TRBJ2-3; 15 nucleotides line up with TRBD2. Trimming cost V 1 base and J 4 bases; bases outside gene matches: 3. Germline-derived CDR1 and CDR2 are SGHTA and FQGTGA. The CDR3 runs 17 residues. The CDR3 DNA follows: TGTGCCAGCAGCTTAAGGGGACTAGCGGGGGGTGCAGATACGCAGTATTTT. Translating gives CASSLRGLAGGADTQYF.

V usage is TRBV5-8 and J usage is TRBJ2-1; 8 bases are a match to TRBD1. V lost 3 bases and J lost 7; bases outside the gene matches: 3. The germline CDR1 and CDR2 sequences are SGHTS and YDEGEE. This CDR3 comprises 13 residues. The DNA of the CDR3 is TGTGCCAGCAGCTCGACAGGGGTAAATGAGCAGTTCTTC. This gives the protein CASSSTGVNEQFF.

The V gene is TRBV5-1, the J gene TRBJ1-5; 7 bases line up with TRBD1. V lost 3 bases, J lost 5 bases, and 14 bases stayed unmatched. The CDR3 runs to 17 residues. Germline V gene sequence: CDR1 SGHRS, CDR2 YFSETQ. CDR3: CASSYLGGAGPDQPQHF. The DNA of the CDR3 is TGCGCCAGCAGCTATTTAGGGGGCGCGGGTCCAGATCAGCCCCAGCATTTT.

V is TRBV18 and J is TRBJ2-5; weak D call: TRBD2 (5 bases). CDR1 and CDR2 from the germline V gene are KGHSH and LQKENI. V was pared by 1 base and J by 1 base, with 10 bases between. CDR3 size: 15 residues. In DNA, the CDR3 is TGTGCCAGCTCACCACGCGACGGGGTCCAAGAGACCCAGTACTTC. It is translated as CASSPRDGVQETQYF. Variable domain in full (rest from reference TRBV18 and TRBJ2-5): NAGVMQNPRHLVRRRGQEARLRCSPMKGHSHVYWYRQLPEEGLKFMVYLQKENIIDESGMPKERFSAEFPKEGPSILRIQQVVRGDSAAYFCASSPRDGVQETQYFGPGTRLLVL.

The rearrangement links TRBV7-9 to TRBJ2-3; D possibly corresponds to TRBD2 (7 bases). CDR1 is SEHNR, CDR2 FQNEAQ, per germline (reference sequence). Trimming removed 2 bases from V and 0 bases from J, with 18 bases in between. CDR3 length: 18 residues. The CDR3 nucleotides read TGTGCCAGCAGCTTAAGATGGGGGCTAGCGGTTAGCACAGATACGCAGTATTTT. This gives the protein CASSLRWGLAVSTDTQYF.

The chain uses TRBV15 and TRBJ2-7; D may match TRBD1 or TRBD2 (5 bases each). CDR3 length equals 13 residues. The V and J ends lost 0 bases and 7 bases respectively, with 10 bases between them. Germline CDR1 and CDR2: LNHNV and YYDKDF (reference sequence). CDR3 loop: CATSREGVWEQYF. CDR3 nucleotide sequence: TGTGCCACCAGCAGAGAGGGGGTTTGGGAGCAGTACTTC.

This CDR3 is CASSWTVNTEAFF. The CDR3 nucleotides are TGTGCCAGCAGCTGGACGGTGAACACTGAAGCTTTCTTT. The V call is TRBV6-2 or TRBV6-3, the J call TRBJ1-1; D call uncertain. Germline CDR1 and CDR2: MNHEY and SVGEGT. V lost 6 bases and J 0 bases, leaving 8 bases between the germline ends. The CDR3 sequence is 13 residues long.

V usage is TRBV7-2 and J usage is TRBJ2-7; 10 bases are a match to TRBD2. Germline CDR1 reads SGHTA; CDR2 reads FQGNSA. This CDR3 spans 15 amino acids. V trimming: 5 bases; J trimming: 7 bases; junction bases outside the gene matches: 11. CDR3 region: CASSQTPSGRGEQYF. For the CDR3, the DNA is TGTGCCAGCAGCCAAACTCCTAGCGGGAGAGGAGAGCAGTACTTC.

The chain uses TRBV4-3 and TRBJ2-2, with 9 bases matching TRBD2. With V trimmed by 0 bases and J by 5 bases, 4 bases remained unmatched. This CDR3 comprises 16 residues. Germline values: CDR1 LGHNA, CDR2 YSLEER. The DNA of the CDR3 is TGCGCCAGCAGCCAAGAGGCGGGGGGGTGGACCGGGGAGCTGTTTTTT. It codes for CASSQEAGGWTGELFF.

This chain connects TRBV30 to TRBJ1-2; TRBD1 agrees at 7 bases. CDR1 GTSNPN and CDR2 SVGIG come from the germline V gene (reference sequence). V dropped 4 bases and J dropped 7; count of bases not matched to a gene: 3. The CDR3 runs to 11 residues. CDR3 region: CAWTDRVGYTF. In DNA, the CDR3 is TGTGCCTGGACCGACAGGGTTGGCTACACCTTC.

The sample holds one count of this clone. The chain employs TRBV19 and TRBJ2-1, with a weak D call TRBD1 (6 bases). The germline CDR1 and CDR2 sequences are LNHDA and SQIVND (reference sequence). With 0 bases removed from V and 3 bases from J, the gap between germline ends came to 15 bases. CDR3 length: 17 amino acids. CDR3 DNA: TGTGCCAGTAGTATAGACACAGGGCCTAGATTCTACAATGAGCAGTTCTTC. It encodes CASSIDTGPRFYNEQFF.

The V gene is TRBV30, the J gene TRBJ1-2, with unresolved D. The CDR3 contains 13 residues. The germline gives CDR1 GTSNPN, CDR2 SVGIG (reference sequence). V was pared by 1 base and J by 1 base, with 7 bases between. CDR3 amino acids: CAWSAQINYGYTF. The DNA for the CDR3 is TGTGCCTGGAGTGCACAGATTAACTATGGCTACACCTTC.

The chain links TRBV27 to TRBJ2-7; 11 positions match TRBD2. V was clipped by 5 bases and J by 6 bases; unmatched bases: 6. Germline CDR1 MNHEY, CDR2 SMNVEV (reference sequence). CDR3 length: 14 residues. The CDR3 bases are TGTGCCAGCAGTCCTTTAGCGGGGGGGGGCGAGCAGTACTTC. Its protein product is CASSPLAGGGEQYF.

Only a few counts were recorded for this clone. J is TRBJ1-5 and V is TRBV21-1. TRBV21-1 is given as a pseudogene. The CDR3 runs to 13 residues. The CDR3 is CASSWDSNQPQHF. In DNA, the CDR3 is TGTGCCAGCAGTTGGGACAGCAATCAGCCCCAGCATTTT.

V gene TRBV28 combines with J gene TRBJ2-7; a possible D gene is TRBD1 (6 bases). CDR3 length equals 15 residues. Germline assignment: CDR1 MDHEN and CDR2 SYDVKM. V lost 5 bases, J lost 3 bases, and 17 bases lay in between. The DNA for the CDR3 is TGTGCCAGCAGTCGGGGTGGGGGCCCTGACTACGAGCAGTACTTC. This codes for CASSRGGGPDYEQYF. Supplemented by reference TRBV28 and TRBJ2-7, the full variable domain reads DVKVTQSSRYLVKRTGEKVFLECVQDMDHENMFWYRQDPGLGLRLIYFSYDVKMKEKGDIPEGYSVSREKKERFSLILESASTNQTSMYLCASSRGGGPDYEQYFGPGTRLTVT.

This chain connects TRBV28 to TRBJ1-5; possible D gene TRBD1, 6 bases. Trimming removed 1 base at V and 2 bases at J, with 9 bases between. There are 15 residues in the CDR3. The germline V gene encodes CDR1 MDHEN and CDR2 SYDVKM. CDR3 DNA: TGTGCCAGCAGTTTATACAGGGTGGGCAATCAGCCCCAGCATTTT. Translated: CASSLYRVGNQPQHF.

The chain employs TRBV28 and TRBJ2-2; the match to TRBD2 covers 7 bases. Germline V lookup: CDR1 MDHEN, CDR2 SYDVKM. The CDR3 loop spans 15 amino acids. V lost 6 bases and J lost 2; bases outside the gene matches: 6. CDR3 nucleotide sequence: TGTGCCAGCAGCCCCGGGGGGTTTAACACCGGGGAGCTGTTTTTT. Amino acids: CASSPGGFNTGELFF.

This clone was detected once. The chain has TRBV2 and TRBJ1-5; maybe TRBD1 (5 bases). V lost 1 base, J lost 4 bases, and 17 bases lay in between. Germline V CDR1 and CDR2: SNHLY, FYNNEI. This CDR3 contains 17 residues. In DNA form, the CDR3 reads TGTGCCAGCAGTGAAGTCGGGGCCGCTGGGGAGAATCAGCCCCAGCATTTT. It specifies CASSEVGAAGENQPQHF.

This chain links TRBV27 with TRBJ2-1; tentatively, D is TRBD2 (5 bases). The germline V gene encodes CDR1 MNHEY and CDR2 SMNVEV (reference sequence). The ends were cut back, 0 bases at V and 4 bases at J, with 10 bases in the middle. The length of the CDR3 is 15 residues. CDR3 DNA sequence: TGTGCCAGCAGTTTATCACCAGGAGGATACAATGAGCAGTTCTTC. Encoded protein: CASSLSPGGYNEQFF.